The 3 T cell receptor beta chains below all came from one sample that was sequenced in a study of identical twins. TCRdb independently ran MiXCR on the 5' RACE reads; one entry per CDR3 protein. The data contain roughly 770,000 distinct CDR3 sequences, approximately 18% of them singletons. Another study also made use of these data, one on T cells expressing NK-cell markers.

Sequenced material: PBMCs. Receptors were obtained from a young woman in good health.

This clonotype has a handful of counts. The chain combines TRBV12-3 or TRBV12-4 with TRBJ1-2; no firm D call. This CDR3 has 12 amino acids. Trimming removed 6 bases from V and 8 bases from J, with 13 bases in between. Written as DNA, the CDR3 is TGTGCCAGCAGACACAGCCCGGGAGGCTACACCTTC. It translates to CASRHSPGGYTF.

V usage is TRBV20-1 and J usage is TRBJ2-5; D is possibly TRBD2 (6 bases). The CDR3 totals 15 residues. Looked up from germline, CDR1 is DFQATT and CDR2 is SNEGSKA (reference sequence). The V and J ends lost 6 bases and 5 bases respectively, with 22 bases between them. The CDR3 nucleotides are TGCAGTGCCAACCCCACCCGGGGGATGAGGGAGACCCAGTACTTC. This gives the protein CSANPTRGMRETQYF.

The V call is TRBV6-1, the J call TRBJ2-1; 9 bases map to TRBD1. This CDR3 has 15 amino acids. Germline V gene sequence: CDR1 MNHNS, CDR2 SASEGT. The J segment lost 7 bases and the V segment lost 3 bases, leaving 7 bases of the junction unmatched. The CDR3 nucleotides are TGTGCCAGCAGTGAGGGACAGGGCTTAGGAAATGAGCAGTTCTTC. This encodes CASSEGQGLGNEQFF.